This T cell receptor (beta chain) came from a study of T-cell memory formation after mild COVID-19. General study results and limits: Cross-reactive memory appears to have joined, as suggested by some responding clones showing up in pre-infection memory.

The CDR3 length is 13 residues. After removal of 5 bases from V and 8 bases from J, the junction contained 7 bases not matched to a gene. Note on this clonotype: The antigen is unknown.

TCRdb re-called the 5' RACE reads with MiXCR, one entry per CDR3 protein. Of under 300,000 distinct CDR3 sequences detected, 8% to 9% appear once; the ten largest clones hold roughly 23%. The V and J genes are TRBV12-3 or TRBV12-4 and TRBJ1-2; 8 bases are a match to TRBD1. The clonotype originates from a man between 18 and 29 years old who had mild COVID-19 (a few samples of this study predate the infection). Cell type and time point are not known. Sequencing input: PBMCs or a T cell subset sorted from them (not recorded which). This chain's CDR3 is CASSGTGQRGYTF. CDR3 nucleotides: TGTGCCAGCAGTGGGACAGGTCAGAGAGGCTACACCTTC.